This T cell receptor (beta chain) was found in a study of cytomegalovirus exposure and HLA in healthy donors. Study-level results: The classifier reportedly diagnosed cytomegalovirus status with high sensitivity and specificity. Most TCR sequences were rare, but some public TCRs occurred in many donors. Some TCR beta chains (164 of them) were listed as cytomegalovirus-associated.

The 120-subject validation cohort, separate from the 666-subject first cohort, included the donors. On this clone itself: What it binds is unknown.

TCRdb's copy holds only in-frame clones and misses some; the assay was immunoSEQ multiplex PCR. The table has 66,000 or so clones, around 97% seen once. The CDR3 length is 13 residues. Trimming took off 7 bases at V and 1 base at J, with 10 bases between the two ends. In germline, CDR1 is MDHEN, CDR2 SYDVKM. This clonotype originated in a young woman in good health and CMV-seropositive. The J gene is TRBJ1-1, the V gene TRBV28; TRBD1 is a possible D gene (6 bases). The specimen sequenced was PBMCs. CDR3 in amino acids: CASTGTPNTEAFF. DNA for the CDR3: TGTGCCAGCACCGGGACACCGAACACTGAAGCTTTCTTT.